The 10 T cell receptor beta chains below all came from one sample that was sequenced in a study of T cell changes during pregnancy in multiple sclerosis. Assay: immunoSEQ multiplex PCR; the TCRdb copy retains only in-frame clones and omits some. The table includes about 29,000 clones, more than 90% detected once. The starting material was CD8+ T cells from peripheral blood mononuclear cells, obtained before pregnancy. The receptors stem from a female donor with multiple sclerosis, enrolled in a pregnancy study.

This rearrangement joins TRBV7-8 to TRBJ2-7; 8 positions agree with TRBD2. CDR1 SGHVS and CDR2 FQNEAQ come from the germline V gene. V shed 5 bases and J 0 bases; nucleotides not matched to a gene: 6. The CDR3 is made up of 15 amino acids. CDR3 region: CASSRRGGGSYEQYF. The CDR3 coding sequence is TGTGCCAGCAGCCGCCGGGGGGGAGGCTCCTACGAGCAGTACTTC.

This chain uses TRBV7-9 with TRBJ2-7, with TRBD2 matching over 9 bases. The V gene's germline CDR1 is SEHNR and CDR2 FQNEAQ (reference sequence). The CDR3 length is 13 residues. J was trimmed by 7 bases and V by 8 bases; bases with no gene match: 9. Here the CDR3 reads CASALRGGREQYF. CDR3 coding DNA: TGTGCCAGCGCTCTGCGGGGGGGAAGGGAGCAGTACTTC.

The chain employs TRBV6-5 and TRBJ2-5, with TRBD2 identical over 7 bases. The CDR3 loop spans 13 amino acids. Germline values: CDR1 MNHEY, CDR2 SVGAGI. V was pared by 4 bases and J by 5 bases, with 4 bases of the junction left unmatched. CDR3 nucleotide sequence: TGTGCCAGCAGTTCTTTAGCGGGCGAGACCCAGTACTTC. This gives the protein CASSSLAGETQYF.

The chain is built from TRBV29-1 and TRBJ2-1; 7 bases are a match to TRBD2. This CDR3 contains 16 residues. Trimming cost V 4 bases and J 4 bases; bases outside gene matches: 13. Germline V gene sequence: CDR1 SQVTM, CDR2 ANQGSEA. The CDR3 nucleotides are TGCAGCGTTGGAGGATTAAGCGGGGTCGTTTACAATGAGCAGTTCTTC. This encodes CSVGGLSGVVYNEQFF.

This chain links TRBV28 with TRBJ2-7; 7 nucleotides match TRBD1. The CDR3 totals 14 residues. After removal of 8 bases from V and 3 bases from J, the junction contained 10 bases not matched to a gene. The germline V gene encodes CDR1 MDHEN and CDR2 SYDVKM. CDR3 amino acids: CASGLGDSFYEQYF. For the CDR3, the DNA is TGTGCCAGCGGGTTGGGGGACAGCTTCTACGAGCAGTACTTC.

The CDR3 loop is CASSPNTWTGLVADQPQHF. The CDR3 DNA reads TGTGCCAGCTCACCCAACACGTGGACAGGACTCGTAGCTGATCAGCCCCAGCATTTT. The chain employs TRBV18 and TRBJ1-5; TRBD1 aligns across 7 bases. Unmatched junction bases numbered 19, after V lost 3 bases and J lost 5 bases. The CDR3 covers 19 residues. From germline, CDR1 is KGHSH and CDR2 LQKENI.

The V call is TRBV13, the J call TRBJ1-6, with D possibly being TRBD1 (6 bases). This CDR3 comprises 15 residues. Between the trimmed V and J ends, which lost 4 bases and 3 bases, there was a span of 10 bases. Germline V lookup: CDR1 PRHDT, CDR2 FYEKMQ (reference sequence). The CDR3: CASSSTDSYNSPLHF. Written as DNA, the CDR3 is TGTGCCAGCAGCTCTACGGACAGCTATAATTCACCCCTCCACTTT.

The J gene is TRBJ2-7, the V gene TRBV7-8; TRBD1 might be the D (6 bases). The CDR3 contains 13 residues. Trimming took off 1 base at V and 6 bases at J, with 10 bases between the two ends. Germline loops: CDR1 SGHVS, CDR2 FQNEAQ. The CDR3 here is CASSLGGQIEQYF. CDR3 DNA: TGTGCCAGCAGCTTAGGGGGGCAAATCGAGCAGTACTTC.

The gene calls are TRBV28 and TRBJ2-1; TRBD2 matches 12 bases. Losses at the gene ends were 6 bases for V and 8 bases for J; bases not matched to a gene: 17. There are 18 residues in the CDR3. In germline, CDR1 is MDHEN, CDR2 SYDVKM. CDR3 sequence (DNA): TGTGCCAGCAGCCCCACTACCCGACTAGCGGGAGAGGCGGATGAGCAGTTCTTC. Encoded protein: CASSPTTRLAGEADEQFF. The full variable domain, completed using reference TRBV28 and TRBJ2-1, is DVKVTQSSRYLVKRTGEKVFLECVQDMDHENMFWYRQDPGLGLRLIYFSYDVKMKEKGDIPEGYSVSREKKERFSLILESASTNQTSMYLCASSPTTRLAGEADEQFFGPGTRLTVL.

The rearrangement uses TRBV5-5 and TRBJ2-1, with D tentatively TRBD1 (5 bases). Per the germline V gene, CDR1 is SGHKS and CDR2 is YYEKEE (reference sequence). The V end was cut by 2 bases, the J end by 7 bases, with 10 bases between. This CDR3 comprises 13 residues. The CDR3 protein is CASSLPDRNEQFF. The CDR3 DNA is TGTGCCAGCAGCTTACCTGACAGAAATGAGCAGTTCTTC.